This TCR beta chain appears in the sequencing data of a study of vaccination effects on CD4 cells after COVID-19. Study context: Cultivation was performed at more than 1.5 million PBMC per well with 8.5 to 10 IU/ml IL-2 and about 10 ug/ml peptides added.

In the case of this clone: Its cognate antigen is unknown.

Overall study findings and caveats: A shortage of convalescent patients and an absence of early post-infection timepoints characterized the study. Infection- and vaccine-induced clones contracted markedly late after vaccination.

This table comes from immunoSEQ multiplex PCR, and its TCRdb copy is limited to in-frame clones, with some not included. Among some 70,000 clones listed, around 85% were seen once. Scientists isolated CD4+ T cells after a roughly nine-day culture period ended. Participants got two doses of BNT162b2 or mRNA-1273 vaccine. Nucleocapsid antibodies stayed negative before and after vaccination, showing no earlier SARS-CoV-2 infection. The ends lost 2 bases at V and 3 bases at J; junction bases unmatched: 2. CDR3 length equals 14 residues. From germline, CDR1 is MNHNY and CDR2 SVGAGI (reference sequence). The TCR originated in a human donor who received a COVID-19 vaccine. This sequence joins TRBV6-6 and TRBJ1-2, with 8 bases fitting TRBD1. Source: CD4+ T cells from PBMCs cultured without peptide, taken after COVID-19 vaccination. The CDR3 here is CASSYGTGDYGYTF. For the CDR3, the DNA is TGTGCCAGCAGTTACGGGACAGGAGACTATGGCTACACCTTC.